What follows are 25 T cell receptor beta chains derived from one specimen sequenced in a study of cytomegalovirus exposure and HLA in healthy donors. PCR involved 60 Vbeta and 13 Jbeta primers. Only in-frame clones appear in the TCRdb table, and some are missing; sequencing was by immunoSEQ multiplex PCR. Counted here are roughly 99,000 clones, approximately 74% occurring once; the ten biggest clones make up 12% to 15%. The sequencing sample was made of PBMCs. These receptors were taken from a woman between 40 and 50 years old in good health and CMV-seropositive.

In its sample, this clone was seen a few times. The CDR3 coding sequence is TGTGCCAGCTCGCCTCTAGCCGAGCAGTACTTC. The encoded protein is CASSPLAEQYF. V and J are TRBV6-6 and TRBJ2-7; D is possibly TRBD2 (5 bases). The CDR3 loop spans 11 amino acids. V was pared by 8 bases and J by 6 bases, with 11 bases between. The V gene's germline CDR1 is MNHNY and CDR2 SVGAGI (reference sequence).

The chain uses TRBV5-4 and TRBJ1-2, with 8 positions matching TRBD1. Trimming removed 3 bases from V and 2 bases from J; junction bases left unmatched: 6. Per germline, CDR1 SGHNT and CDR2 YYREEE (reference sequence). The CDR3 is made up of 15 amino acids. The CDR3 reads CASSYAGGQNYGYTF. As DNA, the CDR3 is TGTGCCAGCAGCTATGCAGGGGGCCAGAACTATGGCTACACCTTC.

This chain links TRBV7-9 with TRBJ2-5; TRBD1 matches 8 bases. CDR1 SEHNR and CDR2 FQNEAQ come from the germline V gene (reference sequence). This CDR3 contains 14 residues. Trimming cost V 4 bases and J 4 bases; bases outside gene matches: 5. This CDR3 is CASSYTGQGETQYF. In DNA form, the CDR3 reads TGTGCCAGCAGCTACACAGGACAGGGAGAGACCCAGTACTTC.

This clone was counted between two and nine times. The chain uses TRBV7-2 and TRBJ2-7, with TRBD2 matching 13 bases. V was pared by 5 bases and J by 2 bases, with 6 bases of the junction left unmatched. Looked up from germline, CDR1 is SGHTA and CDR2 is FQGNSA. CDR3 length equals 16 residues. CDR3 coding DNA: TGTGCCAGCAGCCGACTAGCGGGGGGTCTTACCTACGAGCAGTACTTC. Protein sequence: CASSRLAGGLTYEQYF.

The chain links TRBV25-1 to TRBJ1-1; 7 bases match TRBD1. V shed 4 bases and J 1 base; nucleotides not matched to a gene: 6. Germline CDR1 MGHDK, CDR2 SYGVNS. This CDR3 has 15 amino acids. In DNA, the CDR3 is TGTGCCAGCAGTGGTACAGGGGCCACGAACACTGAAGCTTTCTTT. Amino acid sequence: CASSGTGATNTEAFF.

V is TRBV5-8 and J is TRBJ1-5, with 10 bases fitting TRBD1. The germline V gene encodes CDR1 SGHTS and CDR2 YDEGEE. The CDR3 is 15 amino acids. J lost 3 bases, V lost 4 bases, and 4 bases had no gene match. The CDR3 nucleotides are TGTGCCAGCAGCCGGGGGACAGGGGACAATCAGCCCCAGCATTTT. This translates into CASSRGTGDNQPQHF.

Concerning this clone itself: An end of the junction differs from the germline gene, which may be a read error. The CDR3 DNA reads as TGTGCCAGCAGCTTAGATGGGGGCCTGAACTATCGCTACACCTTC. Protein: CASSLDGGLNYRYTF. This chain links TRBV7-2 with TRBJ1-2; TRBD1 is a possible D gene (6 bases). Germline assignment: CDR1 SGHTA and CDR2 FQGNSA. This CDR3 has 15 residues.

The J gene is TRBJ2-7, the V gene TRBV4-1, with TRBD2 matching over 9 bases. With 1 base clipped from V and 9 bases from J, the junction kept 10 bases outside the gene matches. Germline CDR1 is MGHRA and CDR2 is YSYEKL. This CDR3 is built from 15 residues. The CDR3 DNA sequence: TGCGCCAGCAGCCAAGCTCTAGCGGGGAGTACGCTGCAGTACTTC. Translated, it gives CASSQALAGSTLQYF.

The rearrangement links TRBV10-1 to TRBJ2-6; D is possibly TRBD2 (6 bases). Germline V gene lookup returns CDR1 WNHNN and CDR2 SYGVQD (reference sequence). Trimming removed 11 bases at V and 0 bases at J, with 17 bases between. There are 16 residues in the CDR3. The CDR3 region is CAYRGFSYSGANVLTF. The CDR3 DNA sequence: TGCGCCTACCGGGGGTTTTCCTACTCTGGGGCCAACGTCCTGACTTTC.

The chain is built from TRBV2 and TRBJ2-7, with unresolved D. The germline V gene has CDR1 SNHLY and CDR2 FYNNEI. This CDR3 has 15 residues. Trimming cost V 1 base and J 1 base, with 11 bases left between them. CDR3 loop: CASSEGPQVSYEQYF. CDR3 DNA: TGTGCCAGCAGTGAAGGACCCCAGGTTTCCTACGAGCAGTACTTC.

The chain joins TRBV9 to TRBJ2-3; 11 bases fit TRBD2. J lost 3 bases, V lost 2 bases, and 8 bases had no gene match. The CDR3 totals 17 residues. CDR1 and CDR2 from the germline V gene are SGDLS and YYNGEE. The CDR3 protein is CASSVLPGLAATDTQYF. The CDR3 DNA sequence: TGTGCCAGCAGCGTCCTACCGGGACTAGCGGCTACAGATACGCAGTATTTT.

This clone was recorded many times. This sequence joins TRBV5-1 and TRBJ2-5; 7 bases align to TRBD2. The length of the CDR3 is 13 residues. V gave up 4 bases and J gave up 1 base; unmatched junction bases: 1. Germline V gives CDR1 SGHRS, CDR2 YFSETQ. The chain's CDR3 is CASSGLVQETQYF. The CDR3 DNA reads TGCGCCAGCAGCGGACTAGTCCAAGAGACCCAGTACTTC.

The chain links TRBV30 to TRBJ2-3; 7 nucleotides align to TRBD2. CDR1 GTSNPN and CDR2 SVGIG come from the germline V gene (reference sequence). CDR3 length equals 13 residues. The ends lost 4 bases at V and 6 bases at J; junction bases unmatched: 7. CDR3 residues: CAWTRGSVDTQYF. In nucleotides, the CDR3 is TGTGCCTGGACGCGGGGGTCGGTGGATACGCAGTATTTT. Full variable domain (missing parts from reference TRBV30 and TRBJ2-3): SQTIHQWPATLVQPVGSPLSLECTVEGTSNPNLYWYRQAAGRGLQLLFYSVGIGQISSEVPQNLSASRPQDRQFILSSKKLLLSDSGFYLCAWTRGSVDTQYFGPGTRLTVL.

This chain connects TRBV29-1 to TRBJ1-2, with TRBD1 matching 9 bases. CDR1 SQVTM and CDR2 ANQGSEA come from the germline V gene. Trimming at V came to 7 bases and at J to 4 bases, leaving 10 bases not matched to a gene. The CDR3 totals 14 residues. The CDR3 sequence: CSDKKPGQGYGYTF. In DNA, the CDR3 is TGCAGCGATAAAAAACCGGGACAGGGCTATGGCTACACCTTC.

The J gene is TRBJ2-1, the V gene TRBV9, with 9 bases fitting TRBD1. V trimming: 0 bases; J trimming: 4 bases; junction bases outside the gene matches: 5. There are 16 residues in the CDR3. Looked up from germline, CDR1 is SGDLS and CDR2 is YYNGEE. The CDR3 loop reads CASSVAQGQGYNEQFF. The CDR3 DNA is TGTGCCAGCAGCGTAGCTCAAGGACAGGGGTACAATGAGCAGTTCTTC.

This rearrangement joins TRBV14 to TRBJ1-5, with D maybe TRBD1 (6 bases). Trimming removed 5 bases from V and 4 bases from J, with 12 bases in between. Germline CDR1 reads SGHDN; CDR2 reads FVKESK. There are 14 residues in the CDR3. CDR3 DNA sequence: TGTGCCAGCAGCTTACAGGGTATGAATCAGCCCCAGCATTTT. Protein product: CASSLQGMNQPQHF.

For the CDR3, the DNA is TGTGCCAGCAGTTACCTCGGACAGGGGGGGGAACTGTTTTTT. This sequence encodes CASSYLGQGGELFF. The chain employs TRBV6-6 and TRBJ1-4; 10 bases agree with TRBD1. The CDR3 length is 14 residues. Germline CDR1 reads MNHNY; CDR2 reads SVGAGI (reference sequence). Trimming removed 2 bases from V and 12 bases from J; junction bases left unmatched: 6.

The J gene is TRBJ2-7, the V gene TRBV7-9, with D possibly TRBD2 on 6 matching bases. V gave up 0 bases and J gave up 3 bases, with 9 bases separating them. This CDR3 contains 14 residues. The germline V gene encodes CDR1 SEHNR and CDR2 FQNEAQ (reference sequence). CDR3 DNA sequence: TGTGCCAGCAGCTTAGCGATTAGCGGCTACGAGCAGTACTTC. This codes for CASSLAISGYEQYF.

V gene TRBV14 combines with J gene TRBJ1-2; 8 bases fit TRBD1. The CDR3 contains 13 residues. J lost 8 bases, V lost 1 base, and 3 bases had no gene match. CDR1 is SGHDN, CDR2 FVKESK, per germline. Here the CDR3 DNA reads TGTGCCAGCAGCCAAGCCAGGGGGCACGGCTACACCTTC. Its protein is CASSQARGHGYTF.

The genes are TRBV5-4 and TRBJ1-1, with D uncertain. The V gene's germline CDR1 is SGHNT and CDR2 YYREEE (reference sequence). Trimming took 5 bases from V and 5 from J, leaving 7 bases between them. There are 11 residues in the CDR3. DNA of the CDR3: TGTGCCAGCAGAACGCAGACTGAAGCTTTCTTT. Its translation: CASRTQTEAFF.

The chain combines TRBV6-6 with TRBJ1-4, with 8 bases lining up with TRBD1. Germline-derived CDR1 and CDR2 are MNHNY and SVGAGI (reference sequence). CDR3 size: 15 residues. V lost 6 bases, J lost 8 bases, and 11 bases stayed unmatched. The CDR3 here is CASSFQGALGEKLFF. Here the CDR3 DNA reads TGTGCCAGCAGCTTCCAGGGGGCGCTTGGGGAAAAACTGTTTTTT.

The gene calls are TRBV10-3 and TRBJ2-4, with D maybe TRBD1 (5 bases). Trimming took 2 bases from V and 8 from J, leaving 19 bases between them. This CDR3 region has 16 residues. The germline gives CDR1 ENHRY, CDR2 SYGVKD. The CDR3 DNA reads TGTGCCATCAGTGAGCCGTCAGGGTCAGGCAGGTACATTCAGTACTTC. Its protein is CAISEPSGSGRYIQYF.

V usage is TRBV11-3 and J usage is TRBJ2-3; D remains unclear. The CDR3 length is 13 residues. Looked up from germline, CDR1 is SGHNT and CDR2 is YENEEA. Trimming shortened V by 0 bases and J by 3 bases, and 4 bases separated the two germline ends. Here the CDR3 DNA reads TGTGCCAGCAGCTTAGATCATACAGATACGCAGTATTTT. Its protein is CASSLDHTDTQYF.

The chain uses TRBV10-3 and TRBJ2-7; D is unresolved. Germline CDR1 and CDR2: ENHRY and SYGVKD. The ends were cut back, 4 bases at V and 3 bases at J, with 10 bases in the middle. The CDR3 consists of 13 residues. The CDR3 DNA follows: TGTGCCATCAGTGTAGCTCCCCTCTACGAGCAGTACTTC. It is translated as CAISVAPLYEQYF.

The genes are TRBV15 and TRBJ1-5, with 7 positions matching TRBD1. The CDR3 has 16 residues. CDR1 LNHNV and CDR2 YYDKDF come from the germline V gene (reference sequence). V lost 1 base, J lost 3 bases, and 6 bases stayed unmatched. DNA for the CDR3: TGTGCCACCAGCAGAGGGACAGGAGGAAACAATCAGCCCCAGCATTTT. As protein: CATSRGTGGNNQPQHF.